These 15 T cell receptor beta chains were sequenced from one sample in a study of CD8 T cells in ankylosing spondylitis. TCRdb fed the 5' RACE reads into MiXCR, producing one record per CDR3 protein. The table has roughly 250,000 distinct CDR3 sequences, around 9.2% seen once; the top ten hold nearly 7%. Sequencing was carried out using blood, either unsorted or a sorted T cell fraction (not recorded which). Source of these receptors: a male donor with ankylosing spondylitis or in good health (not recorded which).

This rearrangement joins TRBV25-1 to TRBJ1-1, with D possibly matching TRBD1 (5 bases). Germline lookup yields CDR1 MGHDK and CDR2 SYGVNS. The CDR3 length is 16 residues. Trimming pared 0 bases from V and 0 bases from J, leaving 11 bases between. CDR3 sequence reads: CASSEYYGAVNTEAFF. As DNA, the CDR3 is TGTGCCAGCAGTGAATATTACGGGGCAGTGAACACTGAAGCTTTCTTT.

At least ten counts were recorded for this clonotype. V is TRBV5-6 and J is TRBJ1-6, with no clear D. Germline values: CDR1 SGHDT, CDR2 YYEEEE. The CDR3 extends over 15 amino acids. V was trimmed by 4 bases and J by 6 bases, leaving 14 bases between them. CDR3 in DNA: TGTGCCAGCAGCCGGCCGGACGGTTTTAATTCACCCCTCCACTTT. Encoded protein: CASSRPDGFNSPLHF.

The chain links TRBV11-2 to TRBJ1-2; D possibly corresponds to TRBD1 (6 bases). CDR1 and CDR2 (germline): SGHAT, FQNNGV. This CDR3 region has 14 residues. V dropped 2 bases and J dropped 7 bases, with 14 bases sitting between them. CDR3 DNA sequence: TGTGCCAGCAGCTTAAGTGAGGGGGGCGGTGGCTACACCTTC. It encodes CASSLSEGGGGYTF.

The genes are TRBV18 and TRBJ2-3; 8 bases are shared with TRBD2. This CDR3 is built from 17 residues. The J segment lost 2 bases and the V segment lost 6 bases, leaving 13 bases of the junction unmatched. In germline, CDR1 is KGHSH, CDR2 LQKENI. CDR3 sequence reads: CASSSSGRPPNTDTQYF. The CDR3 region has the DNA TGTGCCAGCTCGTCAAGCGGGAGACCCCCGAACACAGATACGCAGTATTTT. Full variable domain (outside the CDR3, taken from reference TRBV18 and TRBJ2-3): NAGVMQNPRHLVRRRGQEARLRCSPMKGHSHVYWYRQLPEEGLKFMVYLQKENIIDESGMPKERFSAEFPKEGPSILRIQQVVRGDSAAYFCASSSSGRPPNTDTQYFGPGTRLTVL.

This clonotype was observed at least ten times. The DNA for the CDR3 is TGTGCCAGCGAGTCAGGGAGCACTGAAGCTTTCTTT. Its translation is CASESGSTEAFF. This rearrangement joins TRBV10-3 to TRBJ1-1, with D possibly matching TRBD1 (5 bases). Trimming took off 10 bases at V and 4 bases at J, with 13 bases between the two ends. Per germline, CDR1 ENHRY and CDR2 SYGVKD. CDR3 length: 12 amino acids.

This clonotype was seen more than once but under ten times. V usage is TRBV11-2 and J usage is TRBJ2-5, with 13 bases fitting TRBD2. Trimming cost V 1 base and J 6 bases; bases outside gene matches: 5. The length of the CDR3 is 16 residues. Germline CDR1 is SGHAT and CDR2 is FQNNGV. CDR3 in amino acids: CASSLGLAGGTQTQYF. In DNA form, the CDR3 reads TGTGCCAGCAGCTTAGGACTAGCGGGGGGAACCCAGACCCAGTACTTC.

V and J are TRBV12-3 or TRBV12-4 and TRBJ2-5; D is unresolved. V lost 5 bases and J 5 bases, leaving 9 bases between the germline ends. The CDR3 sequence is 12 residues long. The CDR3 here is CASSRIWETQYF. Here the CDR3 DNA reads TGTGCCAGCAGTCGGATATGGGAGACCCAGTACTTC.

This clonotype was recorded many times. The chain joins TRBV5-1 to TRBJ1-1; TRBD1 matches at 7 bases. V lost 0 bases to trimming and J lost 1 base; unmatched junction nucleotides: 6. The length of the CDR3 is 16 residues. The germline CDR1 and CDR2 sequences are SGHRS and YFSETQ. CDR3 loop: CASSLGQGAGNTEAFF. CDR3 DNA: TGCGCCAGCAGCTTGGGACAGGGAGCCGGGAACACTGAAGCTTTCTTT.

This clonotype has ten or more counts. The CDR3 region is CASSETYRLRKSQHF. DNA of the CDR3: TGTGCCAGCAGTGAAACTTATCGGCTTCGCAAGAGCCAGCATTTT. The chain joins TRBV12-3 or TRBV12-4 to TRBJ1-5; no clear D. V gave up 5 bases and J gave up 12 bases, with 23 bases separating them. The CDR3 is 15 residues long.

This clonotype was seen many times. The chain employs TRBV6-1 and TRBJ2-7, with TRBD1 identical over 11 bases. Germline lookup yields CDR1 MNHNS and CDR2 SASEGT. The J segment lost 4 bases and the V segment lost 10 bases, leaving 9 bases of the junction unmatched. CDR3 length: 14 residues. The CDR3 loop reads CATSWGTGGYEQYF. CDR3 in DNA: TGTGCCACCTCCTGGGGGACAGGGGGTTACGAGCAGTACTTC.

This clonotype was seen a few times. The chain is built from TRBV4-1 and TRBJ1-4, with D hard to call. V was shortened by 3 bases and J by 1 base, with 12 bases between the two germline ends. Germline-derived CDR1 and CDR2 are MGHRA and YSYEKL. The length of the CDR3 is 16 residues. CDR3 sequence reads: CASSQASRVTNEKLFF. CDR3 DNA: TGCGCCAGCAGCCAGGCCTCACGGGTAACTAATGAAAAACTGTTTTTT.

Many counts were recorded for this clonotype. The chain joins TRBV10-3 to TRBJ2-7; TRBD2 matches at 15 bases. Germline lookup yields CDR1 ENHRY and CDR2 SYGVKD. Germline trimming cut 6 bases from V and 1 base from J; bases unmatched to any gene: 4. The CDR3 is 16 residues long. Written as DNA, the CDR3 is TGTGCCATCAGGGGGACTAGCGGGAGGACGTCCTACGAGCAGTACTTC. Encoded protein: CAIRGTSGRTSYEQYF.

The chain is built from TRBV7-9 and TRBJ2-1; D might be TRBD1 (5 bases). V was shortened by 5 bases and J by 5 bases, with 16 bases between the two germline ends. Germline CDR1 and CDR2: SEHNR and FQNEAQ (reference sequence). There are 15 residues in the CDR3. The CDR3 reads CASSPQGAEDNEQFF. The CDR3 DNA reads TGTGCCAGCAGCCCCCAAGGGGCCGAGGACAATGAGCAGTTCTTC.

In this sample, this clonotype turned up many times. This chain uses TRBV12-3 or TRBV12-4 with TRBJ1-1; D ambiguous. The V gene lost 4 bases and the J gene lost 1 base, with 7 bases spanning the gap. This CDR3 is 13 amino acids long. The CDR3 protein is CASSSDENTEAFF. The CDR3 nucleotides read TGTGCCAGCAGTTCGGATGAGAACACTGAAGCTTTCTTT.

This clonotype has at least ten counts. This chain uses TRBV12-3 or TRBV12-4 with TRBJ2-5, with a weak D call TRBD2 (7 bases). The CDR3 loop spans 15 amino acids. Trimming removed 4 bases at V and 5 bases at J, with 17 bases between. The DNA for the CDR3 is TGTGCCAGCAGTTCGACGGGGGGCCTCGGGGAGACCCAGTACTTC. Protein sequence: CASSSTGGLGETQYF.